The sequence of this T cell receptor beta chain was determined in a study of T-cell reconstitution after alpha-beta-depleted transplantation in children. V was clipped by 5 bases and J by 3 bases, with 17 bases between them. Germline-derived CDR1 and CDR2 are DFQATT and SNEGSKA (reference sequence). The CDR3 has 14 residues. This sample's TCRbeta library carried unique molecular identifier barcodes. TCRdb fed the PCR reads into MiXCR, producing one record per CDR3 protein. The data contain 500,000 or so distinct CDR3 sequences, approximately 30% of them seen just once; the ten biggest clones take up around 2.4%.

Sequences were derived from PBMCs from the stem cell graft donor, sampled from the stem cell graft. The origin of this receptor is a human donor who donated a stem cell graft to a child with aplastic anemia. V and J are TRBV20-1 and TRBJ2-7; a weak D match, TRBD2 (8 bases). CDR3 nucleotides: TGCAGTGCTCGGGGGGGGACAGTAATCTACGAGCAGTACTTC. As protein: CSARGGTVIYEQYF.